One sample yielded the 20 T cell receptor beta chains listed below, sequenced in a study of identifying expanded T cells in peripheral blood. Some clones are missing from TCRdb's copy, which holds only in-frame ones; the method was immunoSEQ multiplex PCR. The sample has over 75,000 clones; around 89% are singletons. The sample comprised blood. The receptors shown here come from a person between 18 and 75 years old in good health.

The CDR3 region is CASSYRTGGLYEQYF. CDR3 nucleotides: TGTGCCAGCAGTTACCGGACAGGGGGATTGTACGAGCAGTACTTC. J is TRBJ2-7 and V is TRBV7-7, with TRBD1 matching over 10 bases. The CDR3 contains 15 residues. From germline, CDR1 is SSHAT and CDR2 FNYEAQ (reference sequence). V gave up 6 bases and J gave up 4 bases; unmatched junction bases: 9.

The chain couples TRBV7-9 to TRBJ2-5; 7 bases fit TRBD1. The end of the DNA aligns better with TRBJ2-7, so the J call may be wrong. Germline V gene data show CDR1 as SEHNR and CDR2 as FQNEAQ (reference sequence). The CDR3 length is 14 residues. CDR3 sequence reads: CASSRRDSSYEQYF. Here the CDR3 DNA reads TGTGCCAGCAGCCGCCGGGACAGCTCCTACGAGCAGTACTTC.

The chain is built from TRBV5-1 and TRBJ2-1, with 7 bases lining up with TRBD2. V dropped 4 bases and J dropped 6; count of bases not matched to a gene: 10. CDR3 length: 15 residues. CDR1 and CDR2 from the germline V gene are SGHRS and YFSETQ. The DNA for the CDR3 is TGCGCCAGCAGCCCGATATATGGCGGGGGCAATGAGCAGTTCTTC. It codes for CASSPIYGGGNEQFF.

J is TRBJ2-6 and V is TRBV19, with D unclear. The length of the CDR3 is 15 residues. Per germline, CDR1 LNHDA and CDR2 SQIVND (reference sequence). V was shortened by 6 bases and J by 0 bases, with 9 bases between the two germline ends. In DNA form, the CDR3 reads TGTGCCAGTAGCTTCCAAGACTCTGGGGCCAACGTCCTGACTTTC. It codes for CASSFQDSGANVLTF.

The rearrangement joins TRBV18 to TRBJ1-2; no firm D call. Germline loops: CDR1 KGHSH, CDR2 LQKENI. Trimming removed 0 bases from V and 0 bases from J, with 8 bases in between. The CDR3 length is 15 residues. Here the CDR3 reads CASSPPEGSNYGYTF. The DNA for the CDR3 is TGTGCCAGCTCACCACCGGAGGGTTCTAACTATGGCTACACCTTC. Full variable domain (outside the CDR3, taken from reference TRBV18 and TRBJ1-2): NAGVMQNPRHLVRRRGQEARLRCSPMKGHSHVYWYRQLPEEGLKFMVYLQKENIIDESGMPKERFSAEFPKEGPSILRIQQVVRGDSAAYFCASSPPEGSNYGYTFGSGTRLTVV.

CDR3 protein: CAWSVRLELNEQFF. CDR3 coding DNA: TGTGCCTGGAGTGTACGACTAGAACTCAATGAGCAGTTCTTC. The chain joins TRBV30 to TRBJ2-1; tentatively, D is TRBD2 (6 bases). Germline values: CDR1 GTSNPN, CDR2 SVGIG (reference sequence). The ends were cut back, 0 bases at V and 6 bases at J, with 12 bases in the middle. The CDR3 runs 14 residues.

The chain has TRBV9 and TRBJ1-3; D is unclear. Trimming pared 4 bases from V and 3 bases from J, leaving 11 bases between. The CDR3 has 14 amino acids. Germline V lookup: CDR1 SGDLS, CDR2 YYNGEE. The CDR3 nucleotides read TGTGCCAGCAGCCCTCACGGGGATGGAAACACCATATATTTT. Amino acid sequence: CASSPHGDGNTIYF.

The rearrangement uses TRBV2 and TRBJ2-7; no reliable D call. The CDR3 runs to 11 residues. V dropped 6 bases and J dropped 1 base, with 4 bases sitting between them. Germline CDR1 and CDR2: SNHLY and FYNNEI. The CDR3 DNA reads TGTGCCAGCAGGAGTTCCTACGAGCAGTACTTC. Protein: CASRSSYEQYF.

The rearrangement joins TRBV7-3 to TRBJ2-3; 8 bases are shared with TRBD2. The CDR3 covers 14 residues. V gave up 6 bases and J gave up 1 base; unmatched junction bases: 3. Germline V gene sequence: CDR1 SGHTA, CDR2 FQGTGA. DNA for the CDR3: TGTGCCAGCAGTAAAGCGGGAGGCACAGATACGCAGTATTTT. This encodes CASSKAGGTDTQYF.

This rearrangement joins TRBV29-1 to TRBJ2-2; D may be TRBD1 or TRBD2 (5 bases each). The CDR3 is 15 residues long. CDR1 and CDR2 from the germline V gene are SQVTM and ANQGSEA. Trimming pared 0 bases from V and 5 bases from J, leaving 13 bases between. The CDR3 loop is CSVEDGGTGTGELFF. Written as DNA, the CDR3 is TGCAGCGTTGAAGATGGGGGTACGGGGACCGGGGAGCTGTTTTTT.

J is TRBJ2-7 and V is TRBV13; D is perhaps TRBD2 (5 bases). The CDR3 extends over 18 amino acids. Germline values: CDR1 PRHDT, CDR2 FYEKMQ (reference sequence). V dropped 2 bases and J dropped 5 bases, with 25 bases sitting between them. The CDR3 DNA reads TGTGCCAGCAGCTTATTCCCCCCCTGGGCGGGCCTGGGGAACGAGCAGTACTTC. It encodes CASSLFPPWAGLGNEQYF.

The genes are TRBV5-1 and TRBJ1-4, with no clear D. Trimming stripped 0 bases from V and 2 bases from J, with 8 bases between. Germline CDR1 SGHRS, CDR2 YFSETQ. The CDR3 has 15 amino acids. CDR3 sequence: CASSLGVTTNEKLFF. CDR3 DNA: TGCGCCAGCAGCTTGGGGGTTACGACTAATGAAAAACTGTTTTTT.

This chain uses TRBV7-3 with TRBJ2-1; D perhaps matches TRBD2 (6 bases). Germline V CDR1 and CDR2: SGHTA, FQGTGA. The CDR3 spans 15 residues. V lost 6 bases and J lost 1, with 13 bases in between. Here the CDR3 reads CASRVGGSSYNEQFF. CDR3 nucleotides: TGTGCCAGCAGGGTTGGAGGGAGTTCCTACAATGAGCAGTTCTTC.

The chain has TRBV6-6 and TRBJ1-4; 8 nucleotides line up with TRBD1. Unmatched junction bases numbered 3, after V lost 0 bases and J lost 6 bases. The CDR3 runs 15 residues. Germline assignment: CDR1 MNHNY and CDR2 SVGAGI (reference sequence). The DNA of the CDR3 is TGTGCCAGCAGTTACTCCAGGGGGCAGTATGAAAAACTGTTTTTT. Its translation is CASSYSRGQYEKLFF.

On this clone itself: This sample also contains other DNA sequences that code for the same CDR3. The rearrangement joins TRBV6-1 to TRBJ2-2, with TRBD1 identical over 9 bases. V was clipped by 3 bases and J by 3 bases; unmatched bases: 2. Germline V CDR1 and CDR2: MNHNS, SASEGT. The CDR3 has 15 amino acids. CDR3 sequence (DNA): TGTGCCAGCAGTGAGGGACAGGGCCACACCGGGGAGCTGTTTTTT. Translating it yields CASSEGQGHTGELFF.

This sequence joins TRBV7-9 and TRBJ1-1; possibly TRBD1 for D (5 bases). Germline V gene data show CDR1 as SEHNR and CDR2 as FQNEAQ (reference sequence). This CDR3 spans 13 amino acids. Trimming removed 2 bases from V and 4 bases from J, with 8 bases in between. CDR3 coding DNA: TGTGCCAGCAGCTTACAGGGTGTCACTGAAGCTTTCTTT. The encoded protein is CASSLQGVTEAFF.

The genes are TRBV14 and TRBJ2-7; 10 positions match TRBD2. There are 15 residues in the CDR3. J was trimmed by 0 bases and V by 6 bases; bases with no gene match: 5. CDR1 is SGHDN, CDR2 FVKESK, per germline. In DNA, the CDR3 is TGTGCCAGCAGTGAAACTAGCGGGGACTCCTACGAGCAGTACTTC. Amino acid sequence: CASSETSGDSYEQYF.

The chain has TRBV7-3 and TRBJ1-6; 7 nucleotides match TRBD1. J gave up 8 bases and V 4 bases, and 8 bases lay outside the gene matches. Germline V gene lookup returns CDR1 SGHTA and CDR2 FQGTGA. CDR3 size: 15 residues. CDR3 coding DNA: TGTGCCAGCAGCTCCGGGACAGCCCCGGATTCACCCCTCCACTTT. Its translation is CASSSGTAPDSPLHF.

This chain links TRBV11-2 with TRBJ1-1; no clear D. Trimming stripped 0 bases from V and 4 bases from J, with 0 bases between. The length of the CDR3 is 11 residues. From germline, CDR1 is SGHAT and CDR2 FQNNGV. CDR3 sequence: CASSLDTEAFF. The CDR3 DNA is TGTGCCAGCAGCTTAGACACTGAAGCTTTCTTT.

The rearrangement joins TRBV28 to TRBJ1-5; 7 positions match TRBD1. Germline V CDR1 and CDR2: MDHEN, SYDVKM. The CDR3 has 14 residues. With 4 bases clipped from V and 6 bases from J, the junction kept 6 bases outside the gene matches. CDR3 sequence (DNA): TGTGCCAGCAGTTCGGGACAGCTCTCTCAGCCCCAGCATTTT. Translated, it gives CASSSGQLSQPQHF.